A single sample gave rise to the 2 T cell receptor beta chains below, sequenced in a study of shared clonotypes between healthy human individuals. Repertoires were generated with immunoSEQ multiplex PCR, while TCRdb's copy carries only in-frame clones and drops some. The sample yields 1.5 million to 1.9 million clones, 95% to 99% seen once. The sequencing input was naive CD4+ T cells sorted from blood. The subset denotes: CD45RA+ positively selected. The receptors were sampled from a man aged 25 to 40 in good health.

This clone was seen just once. The chain recombines TRBV6-1 with TRBJ2-5, with TRBD2 as a possible D gene (5 bases). The CDR3 runs to 12 residues. Trimming cost V 8 bases and J 0 bases, with 7 bases left between them. Looked up from germline, CDR1 is MNHNS and CDR2 is SASEGT. The CDR3 loop is CASERDQETQYF. CDR3 sequence (DNA): TGTGCCAGCGAGAGGGACCAAGAGACCCAGTACTTC.

The chain is built from TRBV29-1 and TRBJ1-2; possibly TRBD1 for D (6 bases). V was trimmed by 4 bases and J by 8 bases, leaving 17 bases between them. This CDR3 has 13 residues. Germline CDR1 reads SQVTM; CDR2 reads ANQGSEA. The chain's CDR3 is CSVAQGRGYGYTF. The CDR3 DNA is TGCAGCGTTGCCCAGGGGAGAGGGTACGGCTACACCTTC.